Listed here are 18 T cell receptor beta chains from one sample, sequenced in a study of immune evolution from preneoplasia to lung adenocarcinoma. Measured with immunoSEQ multiplex PCR; TCRdb has only the in-frame clones, and not every one. This sample has about 11,000 clones, with approximately 80% found just once. The sequenced sample was FFPE minimally invasive lung adenocarcinoma tissue. The receptors derive from a person aged 70 to 85 with lung adenocarcinoma.

This clone has just one count. V gene TRBV19 combines with J gene TRBJ2-3; 7 bases map to TRBD2. After removal of 10 bases from V and 0 bases from J, the junction contained 4 bases not matched to a gene. The CDR3 sequence is 13 residues long. CDR1 is LNHDA, CDR2 SQIVND, per germline (reference sequence). CDR3 DNA sequence: TGTGCCACCTGGGGGGGTAGCACAGATACGCAGTATTTT. Amino acids: CATWGGSTDTQYF.

The CDR3 loop reads CASFLTEKYTEAFF. CDR3 sequence (DNA): TGTGCCAGCTTCTTGACCGAGAAGTACACTGAAGCTTTCTTT. The rearrangement uses TRBV6-5 and TRBJ1-1, with no clear D. The CDR3 covers 14 residues. Trimming pared 8 bases from V and 3 bases from J, leaving 16 bases between. Germline lookup yields CDR1 MNHEY and CDR2 SVGAGI.

CDR3: CASSLRQGQPQHF. As DNA, the CDR3 is TGTGCCAGCAGCTTACGACAGGGCCAGCCCCAGCATTTT. The chain joins TRBV7-8 to TRBJ1-5, with 7 bases lining up with TRBD1. The germline gives CDR1 SGHVS, CDR2 FQNEAQ. The CDR3 loop spans 13 amino acids. The V segment lost 2 bases and the J segment 7 bases; nucleotides outside the gene matches: 2.

The chain links TRBV4-2 to TRBJ2-2, with 15 bases matching TRBD2. V was clipped by 4 bases and J by 4 bases; unmatched bases: 4. Germline loops: CDR1 LGHNA, CDR2 YNFKEQ. This CDR3 comprises 17 residues. CDR3 residues: CASSPGTSGRSTGELFF. CDR3 nucleotides: TGTGCCAGCAGCCCCGGGACTAGCGGGAGGAGCACCGGGGAGCTGTTTTTT.

The chain combines TRBV5-1 with TRBJ2-5; no clear D gene. Trimming removed 4 bases at V and 3 bases at J, with 13 bases between. Germline V gene data show CDR1 as SGHRS and CDR2 as YFSETQ. The CDR3 is 14 residues long. The CDR3 is CASSPNVGKETQYF. The CDR3 nucleotides are TGCGCCAGCAGCCCCAACGTGGGGAAAGAGACCCAGTACTTC.

The chain is built from TRBV10-3 and TRBJ1-1; perhaps TRBD1 as D (6 bases). Trimming pared 4 bases from V and 3 bases from J, leaving 6 bases between. The germline gives CDR1 ENHRY, CDR2 SYGVKD. This CDR3 has 12 amino acids. CDR3 sequence reads: CAISGTDTEAFF. The CDR3, as DNA: TGTGCCATCAGTGGGACAGACACTGAAGCTTTCTTT.

The V call is TRBV5-6, the J call TRBJ2-3; tentative D call: TRBD2 (5 bases). V was clipped by 2 bases and J by 0 bases, with 10 bases between them. CDR1 and CDR2 (germline): SGHDT, YYEEEE. This CDR3 contains 15 residues. In DNA form, the CDR3 reads TGTGCCAGCAGCTTAGGACTCACTAGCACAGATACGCAGTATTTT. This translates into CASSLGLTSTDTQYF.

The gene calls are TRBV6-1 and TRBJ2-7, with 8 bases identical to TRBD1. V gave up 4 bases and J gave up 0 bases; unmatched junction bases: 2. The CDR3 is 14 amino acids. Germline V lookup: CDR1 MNHNS, CDR2 SASEGT. The CDR3 reads CASSAGQGSYEQYF. In DNA, the CDR3 is TGTGCCAGCAGTGCCGGACAGGGCTCCTACGAGCAGTACTTC.

This clone was picked up a small number of times. This chain uses TRBV2 with TRBJ1-2, with D possibly being TRBD1 (6 bases). Trimming took 5 bases from V and 4 from J, leaving 11 bases between them. The CDR3 contains 13 residues. Germline lookup yields CDR1 SNHLY and CDR2 FYNNEI. The CDR3 sequence is CASSTTGSYGYTF. Here the CDR3 DNA reads TGTGCCAGCAGTACGACAGGAAGCTATGGCTACACCTTC.

This rearrangement joins TRBV7-9 to TRBJ2-1; TRBD1 might be the D (5 bases). V was trimmed by 3 bases and J by 3 bases, leaving 12 bases between them. Germline CDR1 and CDR2: SEHNR and FQNEAQ (reference sequence). The CDR3 totals 15 residues. The CDR3 sequence: CASSFDQGNYNEQFF. CDR3 in DNA: TGTGCCAGCAGCTTCGATCAGGGAAACTACAATGAGCAGTTCTTC.

This clone was counted between two and nine times. Mismatch with germline at one junction end may stem from a read error. The chain couples TRBV7-7 to TRBJ2-5, with D perhaps matching TRBD2 (7 bases). CDR3 length equals 15 residues. Germline V gives CDR1 SSHAT, CDR2 FNYEAQ (reference sequence). CDR3 protein: CASSLGGGPEETQYF. The DNA of the CDR3 is TGTGCTAGCAGCTTAGGGGGGGGGCCCGAAGAGACCCAGTACTTC. Based on the CDR3 plus reference TRBV7-7 and TRBJ2-5, the full variable domain is GAGVSQSPRYKVTKRGQDVTLRCDPISSHATLYWYQQALGQGPEFLTYFNYEAQPDKSGLPSDRFSAERPEGSISTLTIQRTEQRDSAMYRCASSLGGGPEETQYFGPGTRLLVL.

The V and J genes are TRBV7-8 and TRBJ2-7; the match to TRBD1 covers 8 bases. Germline CDR1 and CDR2: SGHVS and FQNEAQ. The CDR3 loop spans 17 amino acids. The V gene end was trimmed by 1 base and the J gene end by 5 bases; junction bases not matched to a gene: 13. The CDR3 loop is CASSLVRPGGPYHEQYF. In nucleotides, the CDR3 is TGTGCCAGCAGCTTAGTACGGCCAGGGGGCCCTTACCACGAGCAGTACTTC.

This clone came up a few times. This chain links TRBV20-1 with TRBJ2-7; 7 bases align to TRBD2. Germline CDR1 and CDR2: DFQATT and SNEGSKA (reference sequence). V trimming: 6 bases; J trimming: 5 bases; junction bases outside the gene matches: 4. The CDR3 has 11 amino acids. The CDR3 DNA reads as TGCAGTGCCGGACTAGTTGACGAGCAGTACTTC. Residues: CSAGLVDEQYF.

This clone appeared a few times. The chain uses TRBV5-4 and TRBJ1-2; 8 bases match TRBD1. From germline, CDR1 is SGHNT and CDR2 YYREEE (reference sequence). The V segment lost 4 bases and the J segment 0 bases; nucleotides outside the gene matches: 8. CDR3 length: 16 amino acids. CDR3 in amino acids: CASSLGQGATNYGYTF. In nucleotides, the CDR3 is TGTGCCAGCAGCCTAGGACAGGGCGCTACTAACTATGGCTACACCTTC.

The chain is built from TRBV14 and TRBJ2-3, with 7 positions matching TRBD1. J lost 10 bases, V lost 1 base, and 8 bases had no gene match. The CDR3 extends over 14 amino acids. CDR1 and CDR2 from the germline V gene are SGHDN and FVKESK. The CDR3 DNA reads as TGTGCCAGCAGCCAAGGACAGGGTATTCGACCGCAGTATTTT. Translation: CASSQGQGIRPQYF. The variable domain in full, with the rest retrieved from reference TRBV14 and TRBJ2-3, is EAGVTQFPSHSVIEKGQTVTLRCDPISGHDNLYWYRRVMGKEIKFLLHFVKESKQDESGMPNNRFLAERTGGTYSTLKVQPAELEDSGVYFCASSQGQGIRPQYFGPGTRLTVL.

V gene TRBV4-2 combines with J gene TRBJ2-1; maybe TRBD1 (5 bases). V dropped 2 bases and J dropped 4 bases, with 21 bases sitting between them. Germline values: CDR1 LGHNA, CDR2 YNFKEQ. The CDR3 runs 18 residues. CDR3 in amino acids: CASSQFVLSRDRYNEQFF. The CDR3 nucleotides are TGTGCCAGCAGCCAATTTGTTTTAAGCCGAGACAGATACAATGAGCAGTTCTTC.

The J gene is TRBJ2-6, the V gene TRBV6-1; no clear D. Between the trimmed V and J ends, which lost 7 bases and 0 bases, there was a span of 4 bases. CDR3 length: 13 amino acids. Germline CDR1 MNHNS, CDR2 SASEGT. CDR3 sequence (DNA): TGTGCCAGCATGAGCTCTGGGGCCAACGTCCTGACTTTC. Translating it yields CASMSSGANVLTF.

The gene calls are TRBV15 and TRBJ1-2; D not certain. The CDR3 has 15 amino acids. Germline values: CDR1 LNHNV, CDR2 YYDKDF (reference sequence). Trimming shortened V by 1 base and J by 3 bases, and 12 bases separated the two germline ends. For the CDR3, the DNA is TGTGCCACCAGCAGAGCTGCGTCTTTAGACTATGGCTACACCTTC. This sequence encodes CATSRAASLDYGYTF. Using reference TRBV15 and TRBJ1-2 for the parts outside the CDR3, the full variable domain is DAMVIQNPRYQVTQFGKPVTLSCSQTLNHNVMYWYQQKSSQAPKLLFHYYDKDFNNEADTPDNFQSRRPNTSFCFLDIRSPGLGDTAMYLCATSRAASLDYGYTFGSGTRLTVV.